This is a list of T cell receptor beta chains from one sample in a study of CD8 T cells in ankylosing spondylitis. TCRdb ran MiXCR on the 5' RACE reads and lists one entry per CDR3 protein. The table records approximately 130,000 distinct CDR3 sequences, approximately 9.7% of them present only once. Sequenced input: blood, either unsorted or a sorted T cell fraction (not recorded which). These receptors all come from a male donor with ankylosing spondylitis or in good health (not recorded which). CDR3s include the opening cysteine and the closing phenylalanine or tryptophan. A D gene is named only where the DNA matches it firmly. For some rows the clone size is stated as once, few or many, or as a class when expanded; others skip it.

TGTGCCACCGGCGGAGCTAACTATGGCTACACCTTC | CATGGANYGYTF | TRBJ1-2 | - | TRBV6-2/TRBV6-3 | -
TGCAGCGTGGAGGATCCCGGGGGCGCCAATTTAGAGACCCAGTACTTC | CSVEDPGGANLETQYF | TRBJ2-5 | - | TRBV29-1 | many
TGTGCCAGCAGTTTAGAGCTAGCAGGTCACAATGAGCAGTTCTTC | CASSLELAGHNEQFF | TRBJ2-1 | - | TRBV12-3/TRBV12-4 | few
TGCGCCAGCAGCCAAGTGGCCAGGGGAGAGACCCAGTACTTC | CASSQVARGETQYF | TRBJ2-5 | - | TRBV4-1 | many
TGTGCCAGCAGCGTAGCTAGCGGGAGGGCCTGGGTCAATGAGCAGTTCTTC | CASSVASGRAWVNEQFF | TRBJ2-1 | TRBD2 | TRBV9 | many
TGTGCCAGCAGCCCACATTCCGGACGGGGCAATGAGCAGTTCTTC | CASSPHSGRGNEQFF | TRBJ2-1 | - | TRBV7-2 | few
TGCAGCGCTGTGTTTGGAGCTAACTATGGCTACACCTTC | CSAVFGANYGYTF | TRBJ1-2 | - | TRBV29-1 | few
TGTGCCATCACTTATTTCAGGGCGTACAACACTGAAGCTTTCTTT | CAITYFRAYNTEAFF | TRBJ1-1 | - | TRBV10-3 | -
TGCGCCAGCAGCTTACCTAGCGGGATCCTTCACGGCACCGGGGAGCTGTTTTTT | CASSLPSGILHGTGELFF | TRBJ2-2 | TRBD2 | TRBV5-1 | few
TGTGCCAGCAGGTCTAGCGGGGACCACGAGCAGTACTTC | CASRSSGDHEQYF | TRBJ2-7 | TRBD2 | TRBV6-1 | many
TGTGCCAGCGTGGGGAGCACAGATACGCAGTATTTT | CASVGSTDTQYF | TRBJ2-3 | - | TRBV7-2 | -
TGCAGTGCTAGAGGAGGGGCAGGGGACCTTTATAGCAATCAGCCCCAGCATTTT | CSARGGAGDLYSNQPQHF | TRBJ1-5 | - | TRBV20-1 | few
TGCGCCAGCAGCGGGGGACTAGTCAACAATGAGCAGTTCTTC | CASSGGLVNNEQFF | TRBJ2-1 | TRBD2 | TRBV5-1 | many
TGTGCCAGCAGGGCCGGGACCCCGACGCAGGGAACGCAGTATTTT | CASRAGTPTQGTQYF | TRBJ2-3 | - | TRBV6-1 | few
TGTGCCAGCTCACCCGTGGCGCCAGCGGGACTCGGACAGACCCAGTACTTC | CASSPVAPAGLGQTQYF | TRBJ2-5 | TRBD2 | TRBV18 | many
TGTGCCTGGGGTAGGTCGAGTTCCTACGAGCAGTACTTC | CAWGRSSSYEQYF | TRBJ2-7 | - | TRBV30 | many
TGTGCCAGCAGCTTAGTTAATCTTTACAATGAGCAGTTCTTC | CASSLVNLYNEQFF | TRBJ2-1 | - | TRBV7-8 | many
TGTGCCAGCAGTTACTCTGAGACCCAGTACTTC | CASSYSETQYF | TRBJ2-5 | - | TRBV6-5 | many
TGTGCCAGCAGCCCCAGGGGAGGGAATTCACCCCTCCACTTT | CASSPRGGNSPLHF | TRBJ1-6 | - | TRBV12-3/TRBV12-4 | -
TGCAGCGTTGAAGTGGCTGGGCAGAGCTCCTACAATGAGCAGTTCTTC | CSVEVAGQSSYNEQFF | TRBJ2-1 | - | TRBV29-1 | many
TGCGCCAGCAGCTTGGTGTTTGGCGGGCTGAACGAGCAGTACTTC | CASSLVFGGLNEQYF | TRBJ2-7 | - | TRBV5-1 | many
TGTGCCAGCAGCTTCGATCCAGAGCTTAACTCCTACGAGCAGTACTTC | CASSFDPELNSYEQYF | TRBJ2-7 | - | TRBV7-9 | many
TGCAGTGCTAGAGATATCAGAATGAACACTGAAGCTTTCTTT | CSARDIRMNTEAFF | TRBJ1-1 | - | TRBV20-1 | few
TGTGCCAGCAGCTCAGCGGGACTTCGCTTCTACGAGCAGTACTTC | CASSSAGLRFYEQYF | TRBJ2-7 | TRBD2 | TRBV6-2/TRBV6-3 | many
TGTGCCAGCAGCCTTGCCAGGGGGACAGGGAGTTCCACAGATACGCAGTATTTT | CASSLARGTGSSTDTQYF | TRBJ2-3 | TRBD1 | TRBV11-2 | many
TGTGCCAGCAGCGCAGGCACACGGAACACTGAAGCTTTCTTT | CASSAGTRNTEAFF | TRBJ1-1 | - | TRBV7-8 | few
TGTGCCAGCAGCCAGGACAGGTTTACAGCTTTCTTT | CASSQDRFTAFF | TRBJ1-1 | TRBD1 | TRBV14 | few
TGTGCCAGCAGCCCCCCCGTCGGACAGGGGGTCACCAATGAGCAGTTCTTC | CASSPPVGQGVTNEQFF | TRBJ2-1 | TRBD1 | TRBV9 | many
TGTGCCAGCAGCCCCCCATCCGGGGGCGACGGGGAGCTGTTTTTT | CASSPPSGGDGELFF | TRBJ2-2 | - | TRBV6-1 | many
TGTGCCAGCAGCTTAGACGGGACAGGGGTCAATGAGCAGTTCTTC | CASSLDGTGVNEQFF | TRBJ2-1 | TRBD1 | TRBV7-2 | many
TGTGCCAGCAGACGGGGGAAGTTTGACTCAGATACGCAGTATTTT | CASRRGKFDSDTQYF | TRBJ2-3 | - | TRBV7-2 | -
TGTGCCAGCAGGCGGACAGACTACTACGAGCAGTACTTC | CASRRTDYYEQYF | TRBJ2-7 | - | TRBV28 | many
TGTGCCAGCAGACCCGGACAGGGAGGATATGCCGGGGAGCTGTTTTTT | CASRPGQGGYAGELFF | TRBJ2-2 | TRBD1 | TRBV27 | -
TGTGCCAGCAGCTTACAACAGGGGGCAGGAGCTTTCTTT | CASSLQQGAGAFF | TRBJ1-1 | TRBD1 | TRBV7-2 | few
TGTGCCAGCAGCTGGGCGACTAGCGGGAGGGATGTAGCCTACGAGCAGTACTTC | CASSWATSGRDVAYEQYF | TRBJ2-7 | TRBD2 | TRBV11-2 | -
TGTGCCAGCGAAGTCACAAGGGGAGAGCAGTTCTTC | CASEVTRGEQFF | TRBJ2-1 | - | TRBV2 | many
TGTGCCAGCAGCGTTGACAGCGGGAGGGCCGTAGATACGCAGTATTTT | CASSVDSGRAVDTQYF | TRBJ2-3 | TRBD2 | TRBV9 | many
TGCGCCAGCAGCTTGTTAGGGTCTGGGGCCAACGTCCTGACTTTC | CASSLLGSGANVLTF | TRBJ2-6 | - | TRBV5-1 | -
TGTGCCAGCAGCGCAGGGATGGAGGTAGAGACCCAGTACTTC | CASSAGMEVETQYF | TRBJ2-5 | - | TRBV21-1 | few
TGTGCCACCAGCACGGGACAGCACCAAGAGACCCAGTACTTC | CATSTGQHQETQYF | TRBJ2-5 | TRBD1 | TRBV15 | -